Below, one T cell receptor (beta chain) is given with its context. The antigen it recognizes is unknown. Qualities for individual bases were not recorded, and no much larger clone is one base off. This sample stems from a study of blood T cell repertoires in COVID-19 (dated by TCRdb to the early 2020s). At the level of the whole study: Samples from collaborators originated in the United States, Italy and Spain and spanned both the acute and convalescent phases of COVID-19. The material from the prospective study consisted of cDNA or gDNA derived from T cells, B-cell-depleted T cells, or PBMCs. Subjects who had been exposed to COVID-19, were actively infected with it, or had recovered from it provided the deeply sampled blood TCRbeta repertoires that made up the dataset. The repertoires were made available in a free public database intended to serve as a resource for research on the immune response to SARS-CoV-2. Samples were obtained from the ongoing ImmuneRACE study (first 160 participants) and from about 1,300 subjects provided by 6 global collaborators. A de-identified subject ID, COVID-19 status, age in years and sex were almost always included in the sample metadata. HLA class I and class II types, where available, came from metadata supplied by the sample provider rather than from assay-based typing. Beyond this particular receptor, the publication reports: The amount of clinical and demographic metadata varied by source and participant and was provided uncurated.

The immunoSEQ Assay, a bias-controlled multiplex PCR, was used to amplify TCRbeta CDR3 regions from genomic DNA. The source study handled its data this way. Nucleated cell counts per sample were estimated from amplification of reference gene primers within the assay. To quantify the absolute abundance of each unique TCRbeta CDR3 rearrangement, sequence reads were collapsed and filtered. For each sample, productive Simpson clonality was calculated as the square root of Simpson's diversity index across productive rearrangements. TCRdb mirrors the immuneACCESS table, restricted to in-frame sequences. Some clones are absent from its copies; in checked studies, under half trace to an unresolved V gene, and the reason for the others is unknown. That table supplies the V and J calls and clone size; D and trimming were determined from the DNA. The sample records about 170,000 clones, about 88% of which are singletons. Jointly, the top ten make up roughly 7% of the sample.

From V the trimming removes 5 bases and from J it removes 8 bases, while the gene matches leave 17 bases of the junction unaccounted for. From its cysteine to its phenylalanine, the CDR3 spans 18 amino acids. The only DNA kept is the CDR3, 54 bases in frame from the first base. The germline V gene (reference sequence) supplies CDR1 SEHNR and CDR2 FQNEAQ. The collaborating institutions used their own protocols to collect whole blood in K2EDTA tubes. For TCRbeta analysis, collaborators shipped samples in one of three forms: frozen whole blood, isolated PBMCs, or DNA extracted from either of those sample types.

The origin of this receptor is a woman older than 75 in a cohort sampled during active or convalescent COVID-19. The chain is made from TRBV7-9 and TRBJ2-1, with TRBD1 matching 11 junction bases. The sequenced sample consisted of peripheral blood. The CDR3 region: CASSGSGTGGRSLDEQFF. The nucleotide sequence reads TGTGCCAGCAGCGGATCCGGGACAGGGGGGAGATCCCTCGATGAGCAGTTCTTC.